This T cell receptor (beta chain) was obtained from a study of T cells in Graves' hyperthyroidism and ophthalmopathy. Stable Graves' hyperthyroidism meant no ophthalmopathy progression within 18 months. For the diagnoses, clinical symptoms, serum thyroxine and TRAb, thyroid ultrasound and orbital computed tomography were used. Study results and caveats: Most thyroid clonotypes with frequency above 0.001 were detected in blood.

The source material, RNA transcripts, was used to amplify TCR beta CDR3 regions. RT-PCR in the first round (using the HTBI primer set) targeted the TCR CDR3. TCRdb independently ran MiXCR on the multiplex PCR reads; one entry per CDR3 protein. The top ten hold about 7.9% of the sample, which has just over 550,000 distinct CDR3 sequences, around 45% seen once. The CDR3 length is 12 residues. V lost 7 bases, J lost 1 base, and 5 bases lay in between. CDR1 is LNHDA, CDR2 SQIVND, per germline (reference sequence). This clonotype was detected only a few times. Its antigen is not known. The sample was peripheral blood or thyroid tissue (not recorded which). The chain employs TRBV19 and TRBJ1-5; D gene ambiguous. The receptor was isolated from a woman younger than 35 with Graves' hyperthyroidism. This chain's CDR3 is CASNESNQPQHF. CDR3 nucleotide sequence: TGTGCCAGTAATGAGAGCAATCAGCCCCAGCATTTT.